The 9 T cell receptor beta chains given below trace back to one sample, sequenced in a study of breast tumors, draining lymph nodes, adjacent tissues. In TCRdb, the multiplex PCR reads were re-called with MiXCR into one record per CDR3 protein. The data contain approximately 21,000 distinct CDR3 sequences, 41% of them singletons. Sample: breast tumor tissue. Receptor source: a female donor with breast cancer. Some clones in this sample may be carry-over from other donors' samples.

The chain is built from TRBV2 and TRBJ1-4; possibly TRBD1 for D (5 bases). The CDR3 loop spans 15 amino acids. Germline assignment: CDR1 SNHLY and CDR2 FYNNEI. Deletions cut 3 bases from V and 8 bases from J, with 16 bases between. Here the CDR3 reads CASSEVGVSNEKLFF. The CDR3 bases are TGTGCCAGCAGTGAGGTGGGGGTTTCGAACGAAAAACTGTTTTTT.

V gene TRBV7-8 combines with J gene TRBJ2-5, with D perhaps given as TRBD1 or TRBD2 (5 bases each). The V gene lost 5 bases and the J gene lost 1 base, with 11 bases spanning the gap. The germline gives CDR1 SGHVS, CDR2 FQNEAQ. CDR3 size: 14 residues. CDR3 loop: CASSNGAAQETQYF. The DNA of the CDR3 is TGTGCCAGCAGCAACGGGGCAGCCCAAGAGACCCAGTACTTC.

This clonotype has at least ten counts. The rearrangement joins TRBV19 to TRBJ2-2; D remains unclear. Trimming took off 3 bases at V and 3 bases at J, with 5 bases between the two ends. Germline values: CDR1 LNHDA, CDR2 SQIVND (reference sequence). The CDR3 is 13 residues long. The CDR3 sequence is CASSIPDTGELFF. CDR3 nucleotides: TGTGCCAGTAGTATCCCGGACACCGGGGAGCTGTTTTTT.

This clonotype was seen repeatedly, ten times or more. The rearrangement joins TRBV14 to TRBJ2-3; D is ambiguous. V was clipped by 0 bases and J by 1 base, with 14 bases between them. This CDR3 region has 17 residues. Germline CDR1 SGHDN, CDR2 FVKESK. CDR3 protein: CASSQDNTAPGTDTQYF. The CDR3 DNA sequence: TGTGCCAGCAGCCAAGATAACACAGCCCCTGGCACAGATACGCAGTATTTT.

Sample share makes this clonotype medium-sized. V gene TRBV7-9 combines with J gene TRBJ2-5; D ambiguous. Between the trimmed V and J ends, which lost 3 bases and 2 bases, there was a span of 4 bases. In germline, CDR1 is SEHNR, CDR2 FQNEAQ (reference sequence). The CDR3 covers 12 residues. The CDR3 DNA reads as TGTGCCAGCAGCTTCCTGCAAGAGACCCAGTACTTC. It is translated as CASSFLQETQYF.

Ten or more counts support this clonotype. V is TRBV2 and J is TRBJ2-6; maybe TRBD1 (5 bases). The CDR3 loop spans 15 amino acids. Germline-derived CDR1 and CDR2 are SNHLY and FYNNEI. Trimming took off 6 bases at V and 0 bases at J, with 9 bases between the two ends. DNA of the CDR3: TGTGCCAGCAGCCTAGGGGCCTCTGGGGCCAACGTCCTGACTTTC. Residues: CASSLGASGANVLTF.

The table lists this clonotype with a few counts. The chain combines TRBV19 with TRBJ1-4; D uncertain. Germline-derived CDR1 and CDR2 are LNHDA and SQIVND (reference sequence). V lost 3 bases and J lost 2, with 7 bases in between. The CDR3 loop spans 14 amino acids. CDR3 nucleotide sequence: TGTGCCAGTAGTATCTCTACGACTAATGAAAAACTGTTTTTT. This translates into CASSISTTNEKLFF.

On this clonotype itself: This sequence may be a read error, since a much larger clone differs from it by one base. The genes are TRBV14 and TRBJ2-1; D gene ambiguous. The CDR3 is 14 residues long. The germline V gene encodes CDR1 SGHDN and CDR2 FVKESK. The CDR3 reads CASSQDLGNNEQSF. As DNA, the CDR3 is TGTGCCAGCAGCCAAGATCTGGGAAACAATGAGCAGTCCTTC.

V is TRBV24-1 and J is TRBJ2-2, with 11 bases matching TRBD2. V was clipped by 5 bases and J by 2 bases; unmatched bases: 6. CDR3 length equals 17 residues. The germline gives CDR1 KGHDR, CDR2 SFDVKD. The CDR3 loop is CATSGSSGRINTGELFF. The CDR3 DNA reads as TGTGCCACCAGTGGTTCTAGCGGGAGGATTAACACCGGGGAGCTGTTTTTT.